This TCR beta chain was identified during a study of blood T cell repertoires in COVID-19 (dated by TCRdb to between 2020 and 2021). Turning to the overall study: Collaborator samples came from the United States, Italy and Spain and covered acute and convalescent phases of COVID-19. The repertoires were made available in a free public database intended to serve as a resource for research on the immune response to SARS-CoV-2. Where available, HLA class I and class II types were obtained from metadata supplied by the sample provider rather than from assay-based typing. Sample metadata almost always included a de-identified subject ID, COVID-19 status, age in years and sex. Deeply sampled blood TCRbeta repertoires from subjects exposed to, actively infected with, or recovered from COVID-19 were included in the dataset. The samples were drawn from the first 160 participants of the ongoing ImmuneRACE study and from about 1,200 subjects provided by 6 global collaborators. The material from the prospective study consisted of cDNA or gDNA derived from T cells, B-cell-depleted T cells, or PBMCs. Study-level results and caveats: The amount of clinical and demographic metadata varied by source and participant and was provided uncurated.

This clone was counted a few times. Its antigen remains undetermined. No much larger clonotype is one base removed from it; base qualities were not supplied. TCRbeta CDR3 regions were amplified from genomic DNA using the immunoSEQ Assay, a bias-controlled multiplex PCR. The authors processed their data as follows. Within the assay, amplification of reference gene primers was used to estimate how many nucleated cells each sample contained. To quantify the absolute abundance of each unique TCRbeta CDR3 rearrangement, sequence reads were collapsed and filtered. For each sample, productive Simpson clonality was calculated by taking the square root of Simpson's diversity index across productive rearrangements. TCRdb carries this immuneACCESS record with in-frame sequences only. Its versions omit some clonotypes, under half of them owing to an unresolved V gene in the studies checked, with the rest unexplained. V, J and clone size are taken as reported in that table, and D and trimming were inferred from the DNA itself. This sample gives approximately 200,000 clones in total; 75% to 90% of them show up just once. The ten top clones hold 1.2% of the sample.

In the prospective study, participants were roughly 18 to 100 years old, resided in 20 to 30 geographic areas of the United States, and were enrolled through a virtual design. Cohort assignment in the prospective study relied on participant-reported clinical history from a screening survey and a study questionnaire. For ImmuneRACE Cohort 3, a participant was defined as recovered based on two consecutive negative NP/OP PCR tests, clearance by a healthcare professional, or resolution of symptoms. In the prospective study, mobile phlebotomists collected whole blood, serum and a nasopharyngeal or oropharyngeal swab from each participant. Prospective study participants could optionally give additional blood draws and questionnaires over an approximately two-month period. Before DNA extraction, prospective study blood samples were shipped either frozen or at room temperature. V is trimmed back by 0 bases and J by 4 bases, and the junction contains 15 bases that no gene match accounts for. According to the germline V gene, CDR1 reads MNHEY and CDR2 reads SVGEGT. The CDR3 runs 20 residues from the cysteine to the phenylalanine. This entry keeps only the CDR3 DNA: 60 bases, framed from base 1.

The V and J genes are TRBV6-2 or TRBV6-3 and TRBJ2-6; 7 central nucleotides agree with TRBD1. This receptor was identified in a man aged 25 to 40 who had recovered from COVID-19. Material: PBMCs or T cells enriched from blood (not recorded which). The CDR3 here reads CASSYSGWDSLDPGANVLTF. The nucleotides are TGTGCCAGCAGTTACTCTGGTTGGGACAGCTTAGATCCCGGGGCCAACGTCCTGACTTTC.